A single sample gave rise to the 15 T cell receptor beta chains below, sequenced in a study of cytomegalovirus exposure and HLA in healthy donors. PCR primers comprised 60 Vbeta and 13 Jbeta primers. Clones were sequenced by immunoSEQ multiplex PCR, and TCRdb holds only the in-frame ones, with some missing. Among about 70,000 clones, 70% to 75% were seen once, and the ten largest hold 9.5% to 12%. The specimen sequenced was PBMCs. Receptors originate from a human donor in good health.

The chain joins TRBV6-5 to TRBJ2-5; 7 bases are shared with TRBD1. With the DNA end fitting TRBJ2-7 better, the J assignment may be wrong. CDR1 MNHEY and CDR2 SVGAGI come from the germline V gene. This CDR3 region has 14 residues. CDR3 sequence reads: CASNPTGPLDEQYF. The CDR3 DNA reads TGTGCCAGCAATCCGACAGGGCCCTTGGACGAGCAGTACTTC.

V gene TRBV7-8 combines with J gene TRBJ2-1; 12 positions agree with TRBD2. The CDR3 is made up of 17 amino acids. Germline CDR1 is SGHVS and CDR2 is FQNEAQ. V dropped 0 bases and J dropped 4; count of bases not matched to a gene: 4. For the CDR3, the DNA is TGTGCCAGCAGCTTAGCGGTGGGGACTAGCGGGTACAATGAGCAGTTCTTC. It specifies CASSLAVGTSGYNEQFF.

The V gene is TRBV6-5, the J gene TRBJ1-1, with D possibly TRBD1 on 5 matching bases. Trimming removed 6 bases from V and 3 bases from J, with 11 bases in between. Germline lookup yields CDR1 MNHEY and CDR2 SVGAGI. The CDR3 has 13 amino acids. The CDR3, as DNA: TGTGCCAGCAGCACCGGAGGGGACACTGAAGCTTTCTTT. It specifies CASSTGGDTEAFF.

The chain combines TRBV7-8 with TRBJ1-3; TRBD1 might be the D (6 bases). V was cut by 5 bases and J by 4 bases, with 12 bases left in between. In germline, CDR1 is SGHVS, CDR2 FQNEAQ. This CDR3 contains 14 residues. The CDR3 region is CASSPRGSGNTIYF. DNA for the CDR3: TGTGCCAGCAGCCCAAGGGGGTCCGGAAACACCATATATTTT.

V and J are TRBV7-9 and TRBJ1-3; D remains unclear. The CDR3 spans 19 residues. Trimming left V 6 bases short and J 0 bases short, with 24 bases between. CDR1 is SEHNR, CDR2 FQNEAQ, per germline (reference sequence). The CDR3 reads CASRNPPLRDSNSGNTIYF. The CDR3 DNA reads as TGTGCCAGCAGAAATCCGCCCCTCCGCGACTCTAACTCTGGAAACACCATATATTTT. Filled out from reference TRBV7-9 and TRBJ1-3, the complete variable domain reads DTGVSQNPRHKITKRGQNVTFRCDPISEHNRLYWYRQTLGQGPEFLTYFQNEAQLEKSRLLSDRFSAERPKGSFSTLEIQRTEQGDSAMYLCASRNPPLRDSNSGNTIYFGEGSWLTVV.

The chain uses TRBV29-1 and TRBJ1-1, with D maybe TRBD1 (6 bases). Germline CDR1 SQVTM, CDR2 ANQGSEA. The CDR3 loop spans 13 amino acids. V lost 4 bases and J 7 bases, leaving 16 bases between the germline ends. Here the CDR3 reads CSVVVGQGSEAFF. In DNA form, the CDR3 reads TGCAGCGTTGTTGTGGGCCAGGGGAGTGAAGCTTTCTTT.

The CDR3 nucleotides are TGTGCCAGCAGTACGGGGGGCGCAGGGCAGACCCAGTACTTC. This gives the protein CASSTGGAGQTQYF. This chain links TRBV28 with TRBJ2-5, with D possibly TRBD2 on 7 matching bases. Deletions cut 5 bases from V and 6 bases from J, with 16 bases between. The V gene's germline CDR1 is MDHEN and CDR2 SYDVKM. The CDR3 runs 14 residues.

The gene calls are TRBV27 and TRBJ1-2; 10 nucleotides line up with TRBD1. This CDR3 is 14 amino acids long. CDR1 and CDR2 from the germline V gene are MNHEY and SMNVEV (reference sequence). Trimming at V came to 1 base and at J to 6 bases, leaving 2 bases not matched to a gene. For the CDR3, the DNA is TGTGCCAGCAGTTTATGGGGGACAGGGGATGGCTACACCTTC. The encoded protein is CASSLWGTGDGYTF.

J is TRBJ1-4 and V is TRBV30; D may be TRBD1 (5 bases). The CDR3 length is 16 residues. V lost 0 bases and J 4 bases, leaving 15 bases between the germline ends. Germline loops: CDR1 GTSNPN, CDR2 SVGIG (reference sequence). Here the CDR3 reads CAWSVQEPSHNEKLFF. DNA of the CDR3: TGTGCCTGGAGTGTACAGGAGCCGAGTCATAATGAAAAACTGTTTTTT.

This chain uses TRBV7-9 with TRBJ1-1; D unresolved. This CDR3 contains 14 residues. V dropped 1 base and J dropped 4 bases, with 10 bases sitting between them. Germline V gene data show CDR1 as SEHNR and CDR2 as FQNEAQ (reference sequence). CDR3 sequence: CASSLDGMGTEAFF. The CDR3 nucleotides are TGTGCCAGCAGCTTAGACGGGATGGGCACTGAAGCTTTCTTT.

The V and J genes are TRBV5-4 and TRBJ2-5, with D possibly matching TRBD1 (5 bases). The germline V gene encodes CDR1 SGHNT and CDR2 YYREEE (reference sequence). Trimming stripped 3 bases from V and 1 base from J, with 13 bases between. The CDR3 extends over 15 amino acids. CDR3 sequence reads: CASSYQGYLQETQYF. The DNA of the CDR3 is TGTGCCAGCAGCTATCAGGGCTATCTCCAAGAGACCCAGTACTTC.

The genes are TRBV7-9 and TRBJ2-1; a weak D match, TRBD1 (6 bases). V was clipped by 6 bases and J by 9 bases, with 15 bases between them. Germline values: CDR1 SEHNR, CDR2 FQNEAQ (reference sequence). CDR3 length: 13 amino acids. In DNA, the CDR3 is TGTGCCAGCAGTCATGGACAGATCGGTGAGCAGTTCTTC. This gives the protein CASSHGQIGEQFF.

The CDR3 DNA follows: TGTGCCAGCAGTGATCGAACTAGGGTAGGCAATGAGCAGTTCTTC. It translates to CASSDRTRVGNEQFF. This chain uses TRBV2 with TRBJ2-1; D might be TRBD2 (5 bases). The V gene's germline CDR1 is SNHLY and CDR2 FYNNEI. This CDR3 has 15 amino acids. Trimming left V 3 bases short and J 6 bases short, with 15 bases between.

The V and J genes are TRBV15 and TRBJ2-2; 8 bases align to TRBD1. V lost 9 bases, J lost 5 bases, and 17 bases stayed unmatched. This CDR3 region has 17 residues. CDR1 LNHNV and CDR2 YYDKDF come from the germline V gene (reference sequence). DNA of the CDR3: TGTGCCACGGGTCGCAGTTGGACAGGGAAGGTAACCGGGGAGCTGTTTTTT. Its protein is CATGRSWTGKVTGELFF.

This chain links TRBV9 with TRBJ2-6; D is possibly TRBD2 (5 bases). The CDR3 sequence is 16 residues long. Germline CDR1 is SGDLS and CDR2 is YYNGEE. The germline V and J ends were trimmed by 4 bases and 0 bases, with 11 bases remaining between them. CDR3 bases: TGTGCCAGCAGCTTCGGACGGGACTCTGGGGCCAACGTCCTGACTTTC. This gives the protein CASSFGRDSGANVLTF.